The 29 T cell receptor beta chains below all came from one sample that was sequenced in a study of control samples from healthy donors and cancer patients. Assay: immunoSEQ multiplex PCR; the TCRdb copy retains only in-frame clones and omits some. In the table there are 150,000 or so clones, about 90% of which are singletons. Sequenced: blood. These receptors originate from a woman in her forties or fifties in good health.

Here the CDR3 DNA reads TGTGCCAGCAGTGAAGGAGGTATGGGTAATGAAAAACTGTTTTTT. As protein: CASSEGGMGNEKLFF. The rearrangement uses TRBV6-1 and TRBJ1-4, with D uncertain. This CDR3 comprises 15 residues. The V end lost 1 base, the J end lost 4 bases, and 10 bases lay between the germline ends. Per the germline V gene, CDR1 is MNHNS and CDR2 is SASEGT.

This clone was observed once. The chain combines TRBV2 with TRBJ2-5; D remains unclear. V lost 3 bases, J lost 5 bases, and 4 bases lay in between. CDR1 and CDR2 from the germline V gene are SNHLY and FYNNEI. This CDR3 region has 11 residues. The CDR3 region has the DNA TGTGCCAGCAGTGACGAGGAGACCCAGTACTTC. Residues: CASSDEETQYF. Full variable domain (remainder filled in from reference TRBV2 and TRBJ2-5): EPEVTQTPSHQVTQMGQEVILRCVPISNHLYFYWYRQILGQKVEFLVSFYNNEISEKSEIFDDQFSVERPDGSNFTLKIRSTKLEDSAMYFCASSDEETQYFGPGTRLLVL.

J is TRBJ1-1 and V is TRBV5-1; no definite D call. Germline CDR1 and CDR2: SGHRS and YFSETQ. This CDR3 comprises 14 residues. Trimming removed 0 bases at V and 4 bases at J, with 10 bases between. The CDR3 is CASSLAQAGTEAFF. As DNA, the CDR3 is TGCGCCAGCAGCTTGGCCCAGGCGGGCACTGAAGCTTTCTTT.

The gene calls are TRBV18 and TRBJ1-4, with D perhaps TRBD1 (6 bases). Trimming stripped 6 bases from V and 8 bases from J, with 16 bases between. CDR1 and CDR2 from the germline V gene are KGHSH and LQKENI. The CDR3 contains 14 residues. This CDR3 reads CASSPGQSGEKLFF. The CDR3, as DNA: TGTGCCAGCTCGCCCGGACAGTCCGGAGAAAAACTGTTTTTT. Variable domain in full (rest from reference TRBV18 and TRBJ1-4): NAGVMQNPRHLVRRRGQEARLRCSPMKGHSHVYWYRQLPEEGLKFMVYLQKENIIDESGMPKERFSAEFPKEGPSILRIQQVVRGDSAAYFCASSPGQSGEKLFFGSGTQLSVL.

The chain couples TRBV10-3 to TRBJ1-1; D unresolved. Germline values: CDR1 ENHRY, CDR2 SYGVKD. Trimming took 5 bases from V and 0 from J, leaving 7 bases between them. This CDR3 contains 13 residues. The CDR3 DNA reads TGTGCCATCAGTCCCCTGATGAACACTGAAGCTTTCTTT. This codes for CAISPLMNTEAFF.

V and J are TRBV10-2 and TRBJ2-7; possibly TRBD2 for D (6 bases). The CDR3 totals 18 residues. The germline V gene encodes CDR1 WSHSY and CDR2 SAAADI. Trimming took 3 bases from V and 9 from J, leaving 30 bases between them. CDR3 sequence reads: CASSEIPRSGLDLRGQYF. The CDR3 region has the DNA TGCGCCAGCAGTGAAATCCCTCGCTCGGGACTCGATCTACGAGGGCAGTACTTC.

J is TRBJ2-7 and V is TRBV5-1, with D perhaps being TRBD1 or TRBD2 (5 bases each). The CDR3 loop spans 13 amino acids. Deletions cut 3 bases from V and 2 bases from J, with 9 bases between. Germline V gene data show CDR1 as SGHRS and CDR2 as YFSETQ. CDR3 DNA sequence: TGCGCCAGCAGCTCGGGACCGACCTACGAGCAGTACTTC. Translating it yields CASSSGPTYEQYF.

This chain uses TRBV27 with TRBJ2-5, with 7 positions matching TRBD2. CDR3 length equals 15 residues. Germline-derived CDR1 and CDR2 are MNHEY and SMNVEV (reference sequence). Trimming cost V 2 bases and J 2 bases; bases outside gene matches: 5. The CDR3 DNA reads TGTGCCAGCAGTTTACGTCCTAGCGGTCAAGAGACCCAGTACTTC. It codes for CASSLRPSGQETQYF.

This chain links TRBV5-6 with TRBJ2-1; D may match TRBD1 or TRBD2 (6 bases each). Trimming took off 4 bases at V and 4 bases at J, with 12 bases between the two ends. From germline, CDR1 is SGHDT and CDR2 YYEEEE. The CDR3 length is 14 residues. CDR3 sequence: CASSPGAVYNEQFF. The CDR3 DNA is TGTGCCAGCAGCCCGGGGGCAGTGTACAATGAGCAGTTCTTC.

The chain recombines TRBV28 with TRBJ1-2; no definite D call. The CDR3 has 15 residues. V shed 1 base and J shed 4 bases, with 13 bases lying between them. Looked up from germline, CDR1 is MDHEN and CDR2 is SYDVKM. This chain's CDR3 is CASSLSTIRAYGYTF. CDR3 DNA sequence: TGTGCCAGCAGTTTATCGACAATCCGGGCCTATGGCTACACCTTC.

The chain uses TRBV20-1 and TRBJ2-3; no clear D. From germline, CDR1 is DFQATT and CDR2 SNEGSKA (reference sequence). The CDR3 is made up of 12 amino acids. Trimming removed 3 bases from V and 6 bases from J, with 10 bases in between. The CDR3 coding sequence is TGCAGTGCTAGTAACGAGCTGGATACGCAGTATTTT. This translates into CSASNELDTQYF.

CDR3 nucleotide sequence: TGTGCCAGCAGGGGGACAGGGCGCACTGAAGCTTTCTTT. This codes for CASRGTGRTEAFF. The chain joins TRBV7-9 to TRBJ1-1; 9 positions agree with TRBD1. CDR3 size: 13 residues. After removal of 6 bases from V and 4 bases from J, the junction contained 3 bases not matched to a gene. Germline V gives CDR1 SEHNR, CDR2 FQNEAQ (reference sequence).

The chain recombines TRBV6-1 with TRBJ2-2, with TRBD2 matching over 12 bases. The CDR3 extends over 18 amino acids. The J segment lost 2 bases and the V segment lost 4 bases, leaving 8 bases of the junction unmatched. Germline V CDR1 and CDR2: MNHNS, SASEGT. The DNA of the CDR3 is TGTGCCAGCAGTGCCCCCTCTAGCGGGGGGGCCAACACCGGGGAGCTGTTTTTT. As protein: CASSAPSSGGANTGELFF.

This chain links TRBV7-9 with TRBJ2-5; TRBD1 agrees at 9 bases. This CDR3 comprises 17 residues. Germline CDR1 reads SEHNR; CDR2 reads FQNEAQ (reference sequence). V lost 0 bases to trimming and J lost 5 bases; unmatched junction nucleotides: 10. CDR3 sequence (DNA): TGTGCCAGCAGCTTAGCGCTTCAGGACAGGGGCGGGGAGACCCAGTACTTC. Protein: CASSLALQDRGGETQYF.

This clone was detected a few times. CDR3 in DNA: TGCAGTGCTAGAGGGACCAATGAGCAGTTCTTC. Its translation: CSARGTNEQFF. This chain joins TRBV20-1 and TRBJ2-1; D unclear. There are 11 residues in the CDR3. CDR1 and CDR2 (germline): DFQATT, SNEGSKA (reference sequence). Deletions cut 1 base from V and 6 bases from J, with 4 bases between.

This chain connects TRBV11-3 to TRBJ2-3, with D uncertain. Trimming pared 5 bases from V and 4 bases from J, leaving 10 bases between. The CDR3 is made up of 13 amino acids. CDR1 is SGHNT and CDR2 is YENEEA in the germline V gene. The CDR3 coding sequence is TGTGCCAGCAGCCCTAGGTGGTCAGATACGCAGTATTTT. It yields the protein CASSPRWSDTQYF.

CDR3 sequence (DNA): TGTGCCAGCAGTTTCAATACTTACAATGAGCAGTTCTTC. This sequence encodes CASSFNTYNEQFF. This chain connects TRBV27 to TRBJ2-1; D remains ambiguous. The germline V gene has CDR1 MNHEY and CDR2 SMNVEV (reference sequence). Between the trimmed V and J ends, which lost 3 bases and 4 bases, there was a span of 7 bases. The CDR3 contains 13 residues.

The V and J genes are TRBV11-3 and TRBJ2-1; 10 nucleotides line up with TRBD2. V dropped 3 bases and J dropped 9; count of bases not matched to a gene: 2. Germline CDR1 reads SGHNT; CDR2 reads YENEEA. There are 13 residues in the CDR3. The CDR3 protein is CASSLVAGGEQFF. The CDR3 bases are TGTGCCAGCAGCTTGGTAGCGGGGGGTGAGCAGTTCTTC.

This clone was seen just once. This chain links TRBV30 with TRBJ1-1; 8 bases are a match to TRBD1. CDR3 length: 15 amino acids. Germline CDR1 reads GTSNPN; CDR2 reads SVGIG (reference sequence). Trimming at V came to 5 bases and at J to 5 bases, leaving 13 bases not matched to a gene. CDR3 protein: CAWAYPRGQGTEAFF. The CDR3 DNA is TGTGCCTGGGCTTACCCCAGGGGGCAAGGGACTGAAGCTTTCTTT. The entire variable domain, with the rest obtained from reference TRBV30 and TRBJ1-1, is as follows: SQTIHQWPATLVQPVGSPLSLECTVEGTSNPNLYWYRQAAGRGLQLLFYSVGIGQISSEVPQNLSASRPQDRQFILSSKKLLLSDSGFYLCAWAYPRGQGTEAFFGQGTRLTVV.

This chain uses TRBV2 with TRBJ2-1, with a weak D call TRBD1 (6 bases). Trimming shortened V by 6 bases and J by 5 bases, and 14 bases separated the two germline ends. CDR3 length equals 14 residues. Germline V gene lookup returns CDR1 SNHLY and CDR2 FYNNEI. The CDR3 region is CASRGTRTDNEQFF. CDR3 bases: TGTGCCAGCAGGGGAACCCGGACAGACAATGAGCAGTTCTTC.

The chain combines TRBV7-9 with TRBJ1-2; possibly TRBD1 for D (5 bases). The CDR3 length is 14 residues. V was shortened by 1 base and J by 8 bases, with 14 bases between the two germline ends. Germline V gives CDR1 SEHNR, CDR2 FQNEAQ (reference sequence). The CDR3 loop reads CASSLVGEFGGYTF. The CDR3 region has the DNA TGTGCCAGCAGCTTAGTAGGGGAATTCGGAGGCTACACCTTC.

The gene calls are TRBV21-1 and TRBJ1-4; the table's D call TRBD1 went unverified against the DNA. TRBV21-1 is a documented pseudogene. The CDR3 extends over 20 amino acids. CDR3 sequence reads: CASSKGEAGGISATNEKLFF. CDR3 in DNA: TGTGCCAGCAGCAAAGGGGAGGCAGGGGGCATATCCGCAACTAATGAAAAACTGTTTTTT.

This chain joins TRBV19 and TRBJ1-6; no reliable D call. V gave up 3 bases and J gave up 11 bases, with 11 bases separating them. This CDR3 has 13 amino acids. The germline CDR1 and CDR2 sequences are LNHDA and SQIVND (reference sequence). The CDR3 region has the DNA TGTGCCAGTAGTATTAGGGATTCGGCACCCCTCCACTTT. Its translation is CASSIRDSAPLHF.

This rearrangement joins TRBV5-6 to TRBJ1-5; D might be TRBD1 (5 bases). From germline, CDR1 is SGHDT and CDR2 YYEEEE. The CDR3 spans 18 residues. Trimming removed 0 bases at V and 6 bases at J, with 22 bases between. For the CDR3, the DNA is TGTGCCAGCAGCTTGGGCCGTGGTGGCAGGGTGTCAGGTCAGCCCCAGCATTTT. The encoded protein is CASSLGRGGRVSGQPQHF. Full variable domain (outside the CDR3, taken from reference TRBV5-6 and TRBJ1-5): DAGVTQSPTHLIKTRGQQVTLRCSPKSGHDTVSWYQQALGQGPQFIFQYYEEEERQRGNFPDRFSGHQFPNYSSELNVNALLLGDSALYLCASSLGRGGRVSGQPQHFGDGTRLSIL.

This chain uses TRBV5-1 with TRBJ1-3; 7 nucleotides agree with TRBD1. The CDR3 length is 15 residues. Germline assignment: CDR1 SGHRS and CDR2 YFSETQ. With 4 bases clipped from V and 0 bases from J, the junction kept 4 bases outside the gene matches. CDR3 sequence: CASSPGDSSGNTIYF. CDR3 nucleotide sequence: TGCGCCAGCAGCCCGGGGGACAGCTCTGGAAACACCATATATTTT.

The chain has TRBV5-4 and TRBJ1-1, with unresolved D. The V gene lost 5 bases and the J gene lost 1 base, with 9 bases spanning the gap. The V gene's germline CDR1 is SGHNT and CDR2 YYREEE (reference sequence). The CDR3 spans 13 residues. The CDR3 region is CASRPSGNTEAFF. The CDR3 coding sequence is TGTGCCAGCAGGCCCTCGGGGAACACTGAAGCTTTCTTT.

The chain carries TRBV19 and TRBJ1-1; 9 bases line up with TRBD1. The CDR3 spans 16 residues. Germline trimming cut 1 base from V and 0 bases from J; bases unmatched to any gene: 3. Germline V CDR1 and CDR2: LNHDA, SQIVND (reference sequence). The CDR3 spells CASSIVDRGLNTEAFF. CDR3 nucleotide sequence: TGTGCCAGTAGTATAGTGGACAGGGGTTTGAACACTGAAGCTTTCTTT.

The chain is built from TRBV15 and TRBJ2-2; D is undetermined. The CDR3 spans 13 residues. V dropped 2 bases and J dropped 6 bases, with 7 bases sitting between them. Per the germline V gene, CDR1 is LNHNV and CDR2 is YYDKDF (reference sequence). CDR3 in amino acids: CATSRSRSGELFF. The CDR3 DNA reads as TGTGCCACCAGCAGATCCCGTTCCGGGGAGCTGTTTTTT.

This sequence joins TRBV30 and TRBJ2-3, with TRBD2 matching over 11 bases. The trim removed 2 bases at V and 5 bases at J, leaving 9 bases unmatched. Germline V gives CDR1 GTSNPN, CDR2 SVGIG (reference sequence). CDR3 length equals 16 residues. The DNA for the CDR3 is TGTGCCTGGAGTTCAGGAGTAGCGGGAGGGAGAGATACGCAGTATTTT. It encodes CAWSSGVAGGRDTQYF.